These 27 T cell receptor beta chains came from one sample sequenced in a study of blood T cell repertoires in COVID-19. Produced via immunoSEQ multiplex PCR; TCRdb's table is partial and in-frame only. In the table there are 90,000 to 100,000 clones, around 82% of which are singletons. Sequenced input: peripheral blood. The receptor set was obtained from a man in his sixties with acute or convalescent COVID-19.

The chain joins TRBV30 to TRBJ1-2; D possibly corresponds to TRBD1 (6 bases). Trimming pared 5 bases from V and 1 base from J, leaving 11 bases between. The CDR3 covers 13 residues. CDR1 GTSNPN and CDR2 SVGIG come from the germline V gene (reference sequence). For the CDR3, the DNA is TGTGCCTGGGCTAGGGGGGGTAACTATGGCTACACCTTC. This gives the protein CAWARGGNYGYTF.

This clone came up once. This chain joins TRBV2 and TRBJ2-5; possible D gene TRBD1, 5 bases. The V gene's germline CDR1 is SNHLY and CDR2 FYNNEI. This CDR3 region has 13 residues. Trimming took 7 bases from V and 2 from J, leaving 11 bases between them. The CDR3 bases are TGTGCCAGCATGGGGCAGGGTCAAGAGACCCAGTACTTC. Protein sequence: CASMGQGQETQYF.

The chain recombines TRBV28 with TRBJ1-2, with D possibly being TRBD1 (6 bases). V lost 6 bases to trimming and J lost 2 bases, with 10 bases between them. Per the germline V gene, CDR1 is MDHEN and CDR2 is SYDVKM. The length of the CDR3 is 13 residues. The CDR3 region has the DNA TGTGCCAGCAGCCACGGACAGAACTATGGCTACACCTTC. It yields the protein CASSHGQNYGYTF.

The chain recombines TRBV27 with TRBJ2-7; 14 bases match TRBD2. The germline V gene encodes CDR1 MNHEY and CDR2 SMNVEV (reference sequence). V trimming: 4 bases; J trimming: 2 bases; junction bases outside the gene matches: 7. CDR3 size: 17 residues. The CDR3 coding sequence is TGTGCCAGCAGTTCCAGGACTAGCGGGGGGTCAACCTACGAGCAGTACTTC. Translation gives CASSSRTSGGSTYEQYF.

This rearrangement joins TRBV5-4 to TRBJ2-5, with 10 bases that match TRBD2. The CDR3 totals 16 residues. Trimming at V came to 4 bases and at J to 3 bases, leaving 9 bases not matched to a gene. Germline V gene sequence: CDR1 SGHNT, CDR2 YYREEE (reference sequence). The CDR3 sequence: CASSVSTGLAEETQYF. The DNA for the CDR3 is TGTGCCAGCAGCGTATCCACCGGACTAGCGGAAGAGACCCAGTACTTC.

The V and J genes are TRBV5-4 and TRBJ1-6; D unclear. CDR1 is SGHNT, CDR2 YYREEE, per germline (reference sequence). The CDR3 contains 14 residues. Trimming removed 2 bases at V and 8 bases at J, with 11 bases between. CDR3 loop: CASSFQSRDSPLHF. The CDR3 DNA reads as TGTGCCAGCAGCTTCCAGTCCCGGGATTCACCCCTCCACTTT.

The chain combines TRBV19 with TRBJ1-3; D not resolved. CDR1 and CDR2 (germline): LNHDA, SQIVND (reference sequence). CDR3 length equals 13 residues. V dropped 7 bases and J dropped 0 bases, with 7 bases sitting between them. As DNA, the CDR3 is TGTGCCAGTACCACAACCTCTGGAAACACCATATATTTT. This gives the protein CASTTTSGNTIYF.

This clone showed up just once. This chain links TRBV28 with TRBJ2-7, with D perhaps matching TRBD2 (5 bases). Between the trimmed V and J ends, which lost 7 bases and 4 bases, there was a span of 20 bases. There are 15 residues in the CDR3. Germline CDR1 and CDR2: MDHEN and SYDVKM. This CDR3 reads CASTQPEAVGYEQYF. In nucleotides, the CDR3 is TGTGCCAGCACCCAACCGGAGGCGGTTGGTTACGAGCAGTACTTC.

The chain recombines TRBV7-2 with TRBJ1-2; 8 nucleotides match TRBD1. The CDR3 totals 18 residues. The V gene end was trimmed by 2 bases and the J gene end by 0 bases; junction bases not matched to a gene: 11. From germline, CDR1 is SGHTA and CDR2 FQGNSA. CDR3 sequence (DNA): TGTGCCAGCAGCTTATTCGCCCCTAGACAGGGGACTAACTATGGCTACACCTTC. Translation: CASSLFAPRQGTNYGYTF.

The chain links TRBV6-2 or TRBV6-3 to TRBJ1-2; D is undetermined. Trimming took 2 bases from V and 6 from J, leaving 7 bases between them. CDR1 MNHEY and CDR2 SVGEGT come from the germline V gene. This CDR3 is 12 amino acids long. The DNA of the CDR3 is TGTGCCAGCAGTTACGGGAGGGATGGCTACACCTTC. Translated: CASSYGRDGYTF.

This clone was detected only a few times. The chain combines TRBV3-1 (or the pseudogene TRBV3-2) with TRBJ2-1, with TRBD1 matching 8 bases. Unmatched junction bases numbered 4, after V lost 0 bases and J lost 9 bases. In germline, CDR1 is LGHDT, CDR2 YNNKEL (reference sequence). This CDR3 has 14 residues. CDR3 loop: CASSQDIQGAEQFF. DNA of the CDR3: TGTGCCAGCAGCCAAGATATTCAGGGGGCTGAGCAGTTCTTC.

The J gene is TRBJ1-1, the V gene TRBV6-1; D unresolved. This CDR3 is built from 13 residues. The germline V and J ends were trimmed by 3 bases and 1 base, with 6 bases remaining between them. From germline, CDR1 is MNHNS and CDR2 SASEGT. CDR3 nucleotide sequence: TGTGCCAGCAGTGAGAACAGGAACACTGAAGCTTTCTTT. Translation: CASSENRNTEAFF.

As to this clone: The germline gene is not matched at one end of the junction; a read error may be the cause. This chain uses TRBV19 with TRBJ1-2; D possibly corresponds to TRBD1 (5 bases). Germline-derived CDR1 and CDR2 are LNHDA and SQIVND (reference sequence). CDR3 length equals 12 residues. This CDR3 reads CASSRVTYDYTF. The CDR3, as DNA: TGTGCCAGCTCCAGGGTGACTTATGACTACACCTTC.

This clone appeared a single time. V usage is TRBV29-1 and J usage is TRBJ1-2; the match to TRBD1 covers 9 bases. Unmatched junction bases numbered 6, after V lost 6 bases and J lost 4 bases. Germline V gene data show CDR1 as SQVTM and CDR2 as ANQGSEA. The CDR3 is made up of 13 amino acids. The CDR3 nucleotides read TGCAGCGTCCCGACAGGGGGTAGCTATGGCTACACCTTC. It is translated as CSVPTGGSYGYTF.

In this sample, this clone turned up a few times. This chain uses TRBV30 with TRBJ1-1; 8 bases line up with TRBD1. Trimming took 2 bases from V and 4 from J; bases not matched to a gene: 9. CDR1 is GTSNPN and CDR2 is SVGIG in the germline V gene (reference sequence). The CDR3 consists of 15 residues. CDR3 region: CAWSLLRGQRTEAFF. The CDR3 DNA follows: TGTGCCTGGAGTTTACTCAGGGGGCAACGCACTGAAGCTTTCTTT.

The chain employs TRBV30 and TRBJ2-1; 8 nucleotides agree with TRBD1. V dropped 5 bases and J dropped 3; count of bases not matched to a gene: 0. Germline CDR1 GTSNPN, CDR2 SVGIG (reference sequence). The CDR3 consists of 12 residues. The CDR3 is CAWGQGYNEQFF. The CDR3 DNA sequence: TGTGCCTGGGGACAGGGCTACAATGAGCAGTTCTTC.

The V gene is TRBV19, the J gene TRBJ2-5; D unresolved. In germline, CDR1 is LNHDA, CDR2 SQIVND (reference sequence). V gave up 1 base and J gave up 6 bases, with 9 bases separating them. This CDR3 has 13 residues. CDR3 nucleotide sequence: TGTGCCAGTAGTATAGGAGGCGGCCAGACCCAGTACTTC. Encoded protein: CASSIGGGQTQYF.

The V call is TRBV7-2, the J call TRBJ1-2; D gene unclear. Per germline, CDR1 SGHTA and CDR2 FQGNSA. V shed 0 bases and J shed 7 bases, with 15 bases lying between them. CDR3 length equals 15 residues. DNA of the CDR3: TGTGCCAGCAGCTTAGCGGCCAGGTGGGAGGGTGGCTACACCTTC. Translating it yields CASSLAARWEGGYTF. The full variable domain, rest sourced from reference TRBV7-2 and TRBJ1-2, is GAGVSQSPSNKVTEKGKDVELRCDPISGHTALYWYRQSLGQGLEFLIYFQGNSAPDKSGLPSDRFSAERTGGSVSTLTIQRTQQEDSAVYLCASSLAARWEGGYTFGSGTRLTVV.

The genes are TRBV24-1 and TRBJ2-2; 9 bases map to TRBD1. The CDR3 covers 15 residues. Germline V gene lookup returns CDR1 KGHDR and CDR2 SFDVKD. The trim removed 4 bases at V and 2 bases at J, leaving 1 base unmatched. The DNA of the CDR3 is TGTGCCACCAGTGAGACAGGGGGAAACACCGGGGAGCTGTTTTTT. Residues: CATSETGGNTGELFF.

This clone was seen a single time. The chain couples TRBV24-1 to TRBJ2-1, with TRBD2 identical over 10 bases. The CDR3 spans 17 residues. The V gene end was trimmed by 3 bases and the J gene end by 4 bases; junction bases not matched to a gene: 8. Germline V gene lookup returns CDR1 KGHDR and CDR2 SFDVKD. CDR3 in amino acids: CATSDERTSGGYNEQFF. The CDR3 DNA reads as TGTGCCACCAGTGATGAGAGGACTAGCGGAGGATACAATGAGCAGTTCTTC.

A single count supports this clone. The chain couples TRBV5-1 to TRBJ1-6, with D perhaps matching TRBD1 (5 bases). Trimming took off 1 base at V and 8 bases at J, with 13 bases between the two ends. There are 15 residues in the CDR3. Germline V gene sequence: CDR1 SGHRS, CDR2 YFSETQ. In DNA, the CDR3 is TGCGCCAGCAGCTTGATAGGTCGGGGGGATTCACCCCTCCACTTT. It translates to CASSLIGRGDSPLHF.

This chain connects TRBV7-9 to TRBJ1-4; 9 nucleotides align to TRBD1. The CDR3 is 16 residues long. Germline V gives CDR1 SEHNR, CDR2 FQNEAQ (reference sequence). V lost 1 base, J lost 7 bases, and 7 bases stayed unmatched. The chain's CDR3 is CASSLGDREVGEKLFF. CDR3 nucleotides: TGTGCCAGCAGCTTAGGGGACAGGGAAGTTGGTGAAAAACTGTTTTTT.

This clone was seen only once. This sequence joins TRBV18 and TRBJ2-3; TRBD2 might be the D (6 bases). Trimming took 0 bases from V and 8 from J, leaving 15 bases between them. This CDR3 is 15 amino acids long. Germline V gives CDR1 KGHSH, CDR2 LQKENI. The CDR3 coding sequence is TGTGCCAGCTCACCACCGTCTACGGGGGAAACTACGCAGTATTTT. Protein product: CASSPPSTGETTQYF.

V and J are TRBV30 and TRBJ2-5; D is perhaps TRBD2 (5 bases). The V gene's germline CDR1 is GTSNPN and CDR2 SVGIG (reference sequence). CDR3 length equals 13 residues. The ends were cut back, 4 bases at V and 10 bases at J, with 19 bases in the middle. The CDR3 coding sequence is TGTGCCTGGACTGACCGGGATGGTTGGGTCCAGTACTTC. Translated, it gives CAWTDRDGWVQYF.

The chain combines TRBV7-2 with TRBJ1-3; perhaps TRBD1 as D (6 bases). Deletions cut 0 bases from V and 4 bases from J, with 19 bases between. The CDR3 length is 18 residues. Germline-derived CDR1 and CDR2 are SGHTA and FQGNSA. Written as DNA, the CDR3 is TGTGCCAGCAGCTTAGCCGAGCAGGGGAGGGCGAGGGGAAACACCATATATTTT. Translation gives CASSLAEQGRARGNTIYF.

This chain joins TRBV25-1 and TRBJ2-7, with D tentatively TRBD2 (6 bases). V dropped 5 bases and J dropped 1 base, with 12 bases sitting between them. Per germline, CDR1 MGHDK and CDR2 SYGVNS. This CDR3 is built from 14 residues. CDR3 region: CASSRDGGSYEQYF. As DNA, the CDR3 is TGTGCCAGCAGTCGGGACGGAGGGTCCTACGAGCAGTACTTC.

This clone turned up a few times. V usage is TRBV15 and J usage is TRBJ1-2; 9 positions agree with TRBD1. The CDR3 extends over 14 amino acids. The V gene end was trimmed by 7 bases and the J gene end by 8 bases; junction bases not matched to a gene: 11. CDR1 and CDR2 (germline): LNHNV, YYDKDF (reference sequence). The CDR3 DNA reads TGTGCCACCACAGGGACAGGGAACGGTGAGGGCTACACCTTC. The encoded protein is CATTGTGNGEGYTF. Based on the CDR3 plus reference TRBV15 and TRBJ1-2, the full variable domain is DAMVIQNPRYQVTQFGKPVTLSCSQTLNHNVMYWYQQKSSQAPKLLFHYYDKDFNNEADTPDNFQSRRPNTSFCFLDIRSPGLGDTAMYLCATTGTGNGEGYTFGSGTRLTVV.